This is a list of T cell receptor beta chains from one sample in a study of T cell repertoires in cytomegalovirus infection. TCRdb called the reads again in MiXCR, with one record for every CDR3 protein. Of around 530,000 distinct CDR3 sequences in the sample, 26% were seen once. What was sequenced was PBMCs. These TCRs come from a human donor in good health (CMV status not recorded). Some clones in this sample may be carry-over from other donors' samples. The CDR3 runs from the conserved cysteine through the conserved F or W. D genes are given only for firm matches. Size is omitted from some rows. Given values are once, few, many or a class for expanded clones.

D gene: TRBD2
J gene: TRBJ2-7
clone size: NA
V gene: TRBV6-2/TRBV6-3
CDR3 protein: CASSYLASGNNYEQYF
CDR3 DNA: TGTGCCAGCAGTTACCTCGCTAGCGGGAACAACTACGAGCAGTACTTC

D gene: TRBD1
J gene: TRBJ1-4
clone size: NA
V gene: TRBV6-5
CDR3 protein: CASSMGRTGGEKLFF
CDR3 DNA: TGTGCCAGCAGTATGGGCCGGACAGGGGGGGAAAAACTGTTTTTT

D gene: NA
J gene: TRBJ2-1
clone size: many
V gene: TRBV7-2
CDR3 protein: CASGGRVEQFF
CDR3 DNA: TGTGCCAGCGGAGGCAGGGTTGAGCAGTTCTTC

D gene: NA
J gene: TRBJ2-6
clone size: many
V gene: TRBV12-3/TRBV12-4
CDR3 protein: CASSPPAGANVLTF
CDR3 DNA: TGTGCCAGCAGCCCCCCTGCTGGGGCCAACGTCCTGACTTTC

D gene: NA
J gene: TRBJ2-5
clone size: NA
V gene: TRBV20-1
CDR3 protein: CSARGAQGRLETQYF
CDR3 DNA: TGCAGTGCTAGGGGGGCACAGGGACGATTGGAGACCCAGTACTTC

D gene: TRBD1
J gene: TRBJ2-7
clone size: few
V gene: TRBV24-1
CDR3 protein: CATSESPGQGGEEQYF
CDR3 DNA: TGTGCCACCAGTGAATCCCCGGGACAGGGGGGAGAAGAGCAGTACTTC

D gene: NA
J gene: TRBJ2-5
clone size: few
V gene: TRBV29-1
CDR3 protein: CSVNIGRETQYF
CDR3 DNA: TGCAGCGTTAACATAGGGCGGGAGACCCAGTACTTC

D gene: NA
J gene: TRBJ1-1
clone size: few
V gene: TRBV6-2/TRBV6-3
CDR3 protein: CASSYGPEAFF
CDR3 DNA: TGTGCCAGCAGTTACGGTCCGGAAGCTTTCTTT

D gene: NA
J gene: TRBJ1-2
clone size: NA
V gene: TRBV29-1
CDR3 protein: CSVRGQLNYGYTF
CDR3 DNA: TGCAGCGTCCGCGGACAGTTGAACTATGGCTACACCTTC

D gene: NA
J gene: TRBJ2-1
clone size: NA
V gene: TRBV4-1
CDR3 protein: CASSQDRRLYNEQFF
CDR3 DNA: TGCGCCAGCAGCCAAGATCGGAGGCTCTACAATGAGCAGTTCTTC

D gene: NA
J gene: TRBJ1-1
clone size: NA
V gene: TRBV6-1
CDR3 protein: CASRNEGGVTEAFF
CDR3 DNA: TGTGCCAGCAGGAACGAGGGTGGGGTCACTGAAGCTTTCTTT

D gene: NA
J gene: TRBJ2-3
clone size: many
V gene: TRBV6-5
CDR3 protein: CASSYAQGSLTDTQYF
CDR3 DNA: TGTGCCAGCAGTTACGCGCAGGGGTCCCTCACAGATACGCAGTATTTT

D gene: TRBD2
J gene: TRBJ2-2
clone size: few
V gene: TRBV7-9
CDR3 protein: CASSSPGRAPGELFF
CDR3 DNA: TGTGCCAGCAGCTCCCCCGGGAGGGCTCCCGGGGAGCTGTTTTTT

D gene: NA
J gene: TRBJ2-1
clone size: NA
V gene: TRBV14
CDR3 protein: CASSPFAGTLNEQFF
CDR3 DNA: TGTGCCAGCAGCCCCTTTGCCGGGACACTCAATGAGCAGTTCTTC

D gene: NA
J gene: TRBJ1-5
clone size: NA
V gene: TRBV20-1
CDR3 protein: CSAPRGANQPQHF
CDR3 DNA: TGCAGTGCCCCCCGGGGGGCGAATCAGCCCCAGCATTTT

D gene: NA
J gene: TRBJ1-3
clone size: few
V gene: TRBV19
CDR3 protein: CASSIRTQSSGNTIYF
CDR3 DNA: TGTGCCAGTAGTATCCGTACGCAGAGCTCTGGAAACACCATATATTTT

D gene: NA
J gene: TRBJ1-4
clone size: NA
V gene: TRBV25-1
CDR3 protein: CASSELLGEKLFF
CDR3 DNA: TGTGCCAGCAGTGAGTTACTAGGGGAAAAACTGTTTTTT

D gene: TRBD2
J gene: TRBJ2-1
clone size: few
V gene: TRBV6-1
CDR3 protein: CASGRTSSVNEQFF
CDR3 DNA: TGTGCCAGCGGGAGGACTAGCAGCGTCAATGAGCAGTTCTTC

D gene: TRBD2
J gene: TRBJ2-3
clone size: few
V gene: TRBV12-3/TRBV12-4
CDR3 protein: CASTNREATDTQYF
CDR3 DNA: TGTGCCAGCACCAACCGGGAGGCCACAGATACGCAGTATTTT

D gene: NA
J gene: TRBJ1-1
clone size: NA
V gene: TRBV10-2
CDR3 protein: CASRLTGFNTEAFF
CDR3 DNA: TGCGCCAGCAGACTGACAGGCTTTAACACTGAAGCTTTCTTT

D gene: NA
J gene: TRBJ2-7
clone size: NA
V gene: TRBV7-8
CDR3 protein: CASSLAARTYEQYF
CDR3 DNA: TGTGCCAGCAGCTTAGCGGCCAGAACCTACGAGCAGTACTTC

D gene: NA
J gene: TRBJ1-1
clone size: NA
V gene: TRBV12-3/TRBV12-4
CDR3 protein: CASSGGGAHTEAFF
CDR3 DNA: TGTGCCAGCAGTGGGGGTGGGGCACACACTGAAGCTTTCTTT

D gene: NA
J gene: TRBJ1-6
clone size: few
V gene: TRBV25-1
CDR3 protein: CASTRAANSPLHF
CDR3 DNA: TGTGCCAGCACACGCGCAGCCAATTCACCCCTCCACTTT

D gene: NA
J gene: TRBJ2-7
clone size: NA
V gene: TRBV9
CDR3 protein: CASSFGTRDEQYF
CDR3 DNA: TGTGCCAGCAGCTTCGGGACACGGGACGAGCAGTACTTC

D gene: NA
J gene: TRBJ2-1
clone size: NA
V gene: TRBV6-5
CDR3 protein: CASSYSTRSRFYNEQFF
CDR3 DNA: TGTGCCAGCAGTTACTCGACTAGGAGTCGGTTCTACAATGAGCAGTTCTTC

D gene: NA
J gene: TRBJ1-2
clone size: many
V gene: TRBV7-3
CDR3 protein: CASGPRDGLQGYTF
CDR3 DNA: TGTGCCAGTGGCCCCCGGGATGGTTTGCAGGGCTACACCTTC

D gene: NA
J gene: TRBJ2-6
clone size: few
V gene: TRBV7-9
CDR3 protein: CASSRRDIYVLTF
CDR3 DNA: TGTGCCAGCAGTCGCCGGGACATTTACGTCCTGACTTTC

D gene: TRBD1
J gene: TRBJ2-1
clone size: NA
V gene: TRBV24-1
CDR3 protein: CATSAISVPGGNEQFF
CDR3 DNA: TGTGCCACCAGTGCGATTTCGGTCCCAGGGGGCAATGAGCAGTTCTTC

D gene: NA
J gene: TRBJ1-1
clone size: NA
V gene: TRBV19
CDR3 protein: CASSMTAGVMNTEAFF
CDR3 DNA: TGTGCCAGTAGTATGACCGCAGGGGTGATGAACACTGAAGCTTTCTTT

D gene: NA
J gene: TRBJ2-1
clone size: many
V gene: TRBV7-2
CDR3 protein: CASSFVYLPEQFF
CDR3 DNA: TGTGCCAGCAGCTTCGTCTACCTACCTGAGCAGTTCTTC

D gene: NA
J gene: TRBJ2-4
clone size: few
V gene: TRBV12-3/TRBV12-4
CDR3 protein: CASSLGQGTNIQYF
CDR3 DNA: TGTGCCAGCAGTTTGGGTCAGGGGACAAACATTCAGTACTTC

D gene: TRBD1
J gene: TRBJ1-1
clone size: few
V gene: TRBV29-1
CDR3 protein: CSADRGGADTEAFF
CDR3 DNA: TGCAGCGCCGACAGGGGAGGGGCGGACACTGAAGCTTTCTTT

D gene: TRBD2
J gene: TRBJ2-5
clone size: many
V gene: TRBV6-2/TRBV6-3
CDR3 protein: CASSRGTRETQYF
CDR3 DNA: TGTGCCAGCAGTCGCGGGACTAGGGAGACCCAGTACTTC

D gene: NA
J gene: TRBJ2-7
clone size: few
V gene: TRBV6-2/TRBV6-3
CDR3 protein: CASQIAPSSYEQYF
CDR3 DNA: TGTGCCAGCCAAATAGCGCCGAGCTCCTACGAGCAGTACTTC

D gene: TRBD2
J gene: TRBJ2-1
clone size: many
V gene: TRBV11-2
CDR3 protein: CASSSRGGPNNEQFF
CDR3 DNA: TGTGCCAGCAGCTCTCGCGGGGGGCCTAACAATGAGCAGTTCTTC

D gene: NA
J gene: TRBJ2-4
clone size: NA
V gene: TRBV9
CDR3 protein: CASSARATDQNIQYF
CDR3 DNA: TGTGCCAGCAGCGCCCGCGCCACTGACCAAAACATTCAGTACTTC

D gene: TRBD1
J gene: TRBJ1-1
clone size: many
V gene: TRBV7-8
CDR3 protein: CASSVDREYPEAFF
CDR3 DNA: TGTGCCAGCAGCGTCGACAGGGAGTACCCTGAAGCTTTCTTT

D gene: NA
J gene: TRBJ2-5
clone size: few
V gene: TRBV12-3/TRBV12-4
CDR3 protein: CASSLGASEGETQYF
CDR3 DNA: TGTGCCAGCAGCCTGGGGGCTAGCGAGGGGGAGACCCAGTACTTC

D gene: NA
J gene: TRBJ1-1
clone size: NA
V gene: TRBV27
CDR3 protein: CASSLYRGSTEAFF
CDR3 DNA: TGTGCCAGCAGTTTATATCGAGGAAGTACTGAAGCTTTCTTT

D gene: NA
J gene: TRBJ1-1
clone size: few
V gene: TRBV5-5
CDR3 protein: CASSPPGAEAFF
CDR3 DNA: TGTGCCAGCAGCCCCCCCGGGGCCGAAGCTTTCTTT

D gene: TRBD2
J gene: TRBJ2-1
clone size: few
V gene: TRBV12-3/TRBV12-4
CDR3 protein: CASRPREDRSGNEQFF
CDR3 DNA: TGTGCCAGCAGACCCCGGGAGGACCGGAGTGGCAATGAGCAGTTCTTC

D gene: NA
J gene: TRBJ1-5
clone size: NA
V gene: TRBV20-1
CDR3 protein: CSAGDSNQPQHF
CDR3 DNA: TGCAGTGCGGGGGACAGCAATCAGCCCCAGCATTTT

D gene: NA
J gene: TRBJ1-1
clone size: many
V gene: TRBV12-3/TRBV12-4
CDR3 protein: CASSFVGGDTEAFF
CDR3 DNA: TGTGCCAGCAGTTTCGTGGGAGGGGACACTGAAGCTTTCTTT

D gene: TRBD2
J gene: TRBJ2-1
clone size: NA
V gene: TRBV7-9
CDR3 protein: CASSGTSGRTFWNSKFF
CDR3 DNA: TGTGCCAGCAGCGGGACTAGCGGGAGGACCTTTTGGAACTCTAAGTTCTTC

D gene: NA
J gene: TRBJ1-1
clone size: NA
V gene: TRBV27
CDR3 protein: CASSLRAQGPEAFF
CDR3 DNA: TGTGCCAGCAGTTTAAGGGCACAGGGCCCTGAAGCTTTCTTT

D gene: NA
J gene: TRBJ1-5
clone size: NA
V gene: TRBV6-2/TRBV6-3
CDR3 protein: CASTSGLSPGNQPQHF
CDR3 DNA: TGTGCCAGCACCTCAGGACTGTCCCCGGGCAATCAGCCCCAGCATTTT

D gene: NA
J gene: TRBJ2-2
clone size: few
V gene: TRBV7-6
CDR3 protein: CASRGVASNTGELFF
CDR3 DNA: TGTGCCAGCAGGGGGGTTGCTTCGAACACCGGGGAGCTGTTTTTT

D gene: NA
J gene: TRBJ2-3
clone size: many
V gene: TRBV7-2
CDR3 protein: CASSLDGGPDTQYF
CDR3 DNA: TGTGCCAGCAGCTTAGATGGGGGGCCAGATACGCAGTATTTT

D gene: NA
J gene: TRBJ1-2
clone size: NA
V gene: TRBV7-2
CDR3 protein: CASSGRYGYTF
CDR3 DNA: TGTGCCAGCAGCGGCCGCTATGGCTACACCTTC

D gene: NA
J gene: TRBJ2-1
clone size: NA
V gene: TRBV14
CDR3 protein: CASSPGPREQFF
CDR3 DNA: TGTGCCAGCAGCCCCGGCCCCCGGGAGCAGTTCTTC

D gene: NA
J gene: TRBJ2-3
clone size: many
V gene: TRBV7-2
CDR3 protein: CASSLGRGSTDTQYF
CDR3 DNA: TGTGCCAGCAGCTTAGGGAGGGGTAGCACAGATACGCAGTATTTT

D gene: NA
J gene: TRBJ2-1
clone size: few
V gene: TRBV12-3/TRBV12-4
CDR3 protein: CASSFGRIYNEQFF
CDR3 DNA: TGTGCCAGCAGTTTCGGCAGAATATACAATGAGCAGTTCTTC

D gene: TRBD2
J gene: TRBJ2-3
clone size: many
V gene: TRBV7-2
CDR3 protein: CASSLRAGTDTQYF
CDR3 DNA: TGTGCCAGCAGCTTAAGAGCGGGAACAGATACGCAGTATTTT

D gene: NA
J gene: TRBJ1-2
clone size: few
V gene: TRBV6-5
CDR3 protein: CASSTTGTVAYGYTF
CDR3 DNA: TGTGCCAGCAGTACCACAGGGACGGTGGCCTATGGCTACACCTTC

D gene: TRBD2
J gene: TRBJ2-5
clone size: many
V gene: TRBV7-2
CDR3 protein: CASSLRRDYQETQYF
CDR3 DNA: TGTGCCAGCAGCTTAAGAAGGGACTATCAAGAGACCCAGTACTTC

D gene: NA
J gene: TRBJ2-5
clone size: NA
V gene: TRBV20-1
CDR3 protein: CSAGDPRVSAIKGQETQYF
CDR3 DNA: TGCAGTGCTGGAGACCCCAGGGTATCGGCGATCAAGGGGCAAGAGACCCAGTACTTC

D gene: TRBD2
J gene: TRBJ2-1
clone size: NA
V gene: TRBV11-3
CDR3 protein: CASSPRGLTSGIGEQFF
CDR3 DNA: TGTGCCAGCAGCCCAAGGGGATTGACTAGCGGGATTGGAGAGCAGTTCTTC